Described below is a single T cell receptor beta chain sequence and its context. The germline V gene encodes CDR1 SGHNT and CDR2 YYREEE (reference sequence). There are 14 residues in the CDR3. The V end lost 2 bases, the J end lost 1 base, and 9 bases lay between the germline ends. For TCR beta, libraries came from iRepertoire HTBI primers and Arm-PCR of CDR3 regions. TCRdb passed the multiplex PCR reads through MiXCR, listing each CDR3 protein once. Of about 470,000 distinct CDR3 sequences listed, 20% to 25% are singletons. This sample stems from a study of regulatory T cells in long-lasting Graves disease. Stated time point: persistent/refractory GD, antithyroid drugs over 5 years with positive TRAb. The authors made the TCR library using RNA they extracted from PBMCs.

The material was peripheral blood mononuclear cells (PBMCs), obtained when the disease was refractory, from a patient treated with antithyroid drugs. The clonotype originates from a female donor with Graves disease. This chain connects TRBV5-4 to TRBJ1-1; D not resolved. The CDR3 spells CASSFTLGNTEAFF. The CDR3 DNA follows: TGTGCCAGCAGCTTTACCCTTGGGAACACTGAAGCTTTCTTT.